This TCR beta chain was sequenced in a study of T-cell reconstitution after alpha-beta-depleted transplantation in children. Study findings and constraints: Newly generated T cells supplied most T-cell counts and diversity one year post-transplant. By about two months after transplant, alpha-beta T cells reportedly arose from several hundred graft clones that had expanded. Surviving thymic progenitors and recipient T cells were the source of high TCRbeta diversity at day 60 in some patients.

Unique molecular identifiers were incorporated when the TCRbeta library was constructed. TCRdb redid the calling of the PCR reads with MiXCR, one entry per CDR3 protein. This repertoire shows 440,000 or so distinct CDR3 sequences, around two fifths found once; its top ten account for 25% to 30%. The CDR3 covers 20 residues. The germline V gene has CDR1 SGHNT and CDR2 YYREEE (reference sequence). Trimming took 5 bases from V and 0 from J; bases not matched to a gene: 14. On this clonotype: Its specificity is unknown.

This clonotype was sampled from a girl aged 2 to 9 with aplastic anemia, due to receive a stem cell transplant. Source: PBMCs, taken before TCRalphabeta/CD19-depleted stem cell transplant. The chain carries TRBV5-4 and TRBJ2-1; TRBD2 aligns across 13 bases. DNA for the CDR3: TGTGCCAGCAGACTTTCCGGGACTAGCGGGGTTCGGAGCTCCTACAATGAGCAGTTCTTC. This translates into CASRLSGTSGVRSSYNEQFF.